This T cell receptor beta chain was captured by sequencing in a study of blood T cell repertoires in COVID-19. This clone was detected only once. As handled by the study authors: From reference gene primer amplification, estimates of nucleated cell counts were derived. Generated by immunoSEQ multiplex PCR, the TCRdb table keeps only in-frame clones and is missing some. V and J calls plus clone size are reproduced from that table; the DNA served to infer D and trimming. The table has under 200,000 clones, about nine tenths seen once. Everyone who took part was about 18 to 90 years old, and they came from roughly 25 US areas. Recovered status applied to Cohort 3 donors who had two consecutive negative PCRs. It also applied to those with clearance or with symptom resolution. Trimming removed 0 bases at V and 7 bases at J, with 11 bases between. Germline CDR1 SGDLS, CDR2 YYNGEE. This CDR3 contains 15 residues.

This rearrangement joins TRBV9 to TRBJ1-6; D perhaps matches TRBD1 (5 bases). Sequenced material: PBMCs or T cells enriched from blood (not recorded which). The TCR originated in a woman under 30 who had recovered from COVID-19. CDR3 sequence: CASSVVGQANSPLHF. The CDR3 DNA reads as TGTGCCAGCAGCGTAGTTGGACAAGCAAATTCACCCCTCCACTTT.